This TCR beta chain was captured by sequencing in a study of blood T cell repertoires in COVID-19. Study details: Samples of COVID-19 (acute and convalescent) were obtained from the United States, Italy and Spain. T cells, B-cell-depleted T cells, or PBMCs provided the cDNA or gDNA that served as material.

This CDR3 is built from 15 residues. Germline-derived CDR1 and CDR2 are SGHRS and YFSETQ. Unmatched junction bases numbered 9, after V lost 5 bases and J lost 2 bases. Per the study methods: From reference gene primer amplification, estimates of nucleated cell counts were derived. Clones were read by immunoSEQ multiplex PCR, and TCRdb kept only the in-frame ones, dropping some. The D gene and trimming were derived from the DNA, and the V and J assignments and clone size from that table. The repertoire includes about 190,000 clones, roughly 80% of them detected once, and about 20% sits in the top ten.

Sequenced sample: peripheral blood. The rearrangement uses TRBV5-1 and TRBJ2-7; 8 bases align to TRBD1. This clonotype originated in a human donor in a cohort sampled during active COVID-19. The CDR3 loop reads CASSPQGVTTYEQYF. The CDR3 nucleotides are TGCGCCAGCAGTCCACAGGGGGTGACAACCTACGAGCAGTACTTC.